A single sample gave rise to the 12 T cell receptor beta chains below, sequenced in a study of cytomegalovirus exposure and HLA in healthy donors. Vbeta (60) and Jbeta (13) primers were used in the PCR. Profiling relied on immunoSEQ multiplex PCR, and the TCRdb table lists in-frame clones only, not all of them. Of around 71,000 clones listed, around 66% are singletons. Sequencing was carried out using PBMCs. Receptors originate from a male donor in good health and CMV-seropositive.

The CDR3, as DNA: TGTGCCAGTAGTATAGGTAGCGGAGCTAGCACAGATACGCAGTATTTT. This encodes CASSIGSGASTDTQYF. The chain carries TRBV19 and TRBJ2-3; perhaps TRBD2 as D (6 bases). CDR3 length: 16 residues. Trimming removed 1 base at V and 0 bases at J, with 11 bases between. CDR1 is LNHDA and CDR2 is SQIVND in the germline V gene (reference sequence).

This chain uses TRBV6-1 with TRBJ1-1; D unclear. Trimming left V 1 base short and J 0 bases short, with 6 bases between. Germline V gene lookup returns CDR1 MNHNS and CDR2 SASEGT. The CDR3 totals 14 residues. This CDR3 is CASSEGPLNTEAFF. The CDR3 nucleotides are TGTGCCAGCAGTGAAGGTCCTTTGAACACTGAAGCTTTCTTT.

CDR3 coding DNA: TGTGCCAGTAGTAAAAACAGGGTCATGAACACTGAAGCTTTCTTT. This encodes CASSKNRVMNTEAFF. This chain uses TRBV19 with TRBJ1-1; D possibly corresponds to TRBD1 (6 bases). The CDR3 loop spans 15 amino acids. Germline V lookup: CDR1 LNHDA, CDR2 SQIVND (reference sequence). Trimming removed 4 bases at V and 0 bases at J, with 12 bases between.

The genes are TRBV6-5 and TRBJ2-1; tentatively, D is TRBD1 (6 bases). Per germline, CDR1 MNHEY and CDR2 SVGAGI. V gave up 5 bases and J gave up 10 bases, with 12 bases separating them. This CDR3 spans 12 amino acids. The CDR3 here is CASSPTGNEQFF. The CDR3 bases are TGTGCCAGCAGTCCTACAGGGAACGAGCAGTTCTTC.

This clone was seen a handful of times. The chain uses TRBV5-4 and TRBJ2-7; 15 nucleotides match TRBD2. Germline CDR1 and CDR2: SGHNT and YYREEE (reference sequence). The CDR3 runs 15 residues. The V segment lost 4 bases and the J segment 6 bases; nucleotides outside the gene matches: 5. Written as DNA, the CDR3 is TGTGCCAGCAGCCCCGGGACTAGCGGGAGGTGCGAGCAGTACTTC. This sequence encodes CASSPGTSGRCEQYF. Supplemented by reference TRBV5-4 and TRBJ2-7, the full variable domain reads ETGVTQSPTHLIKTRGQQVTLRCSSQSGHNTVSWYQQALGQGPQFIFQYYREEENGRGNFPPRFSGLQFPNYSSELNVNALELDDSALYLCASSPGTSGRCEQYFGPGTRLTVT.

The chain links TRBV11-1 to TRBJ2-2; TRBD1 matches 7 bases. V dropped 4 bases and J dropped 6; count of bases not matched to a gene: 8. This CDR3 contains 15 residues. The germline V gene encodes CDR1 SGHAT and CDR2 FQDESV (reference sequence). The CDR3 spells CASSSPTGYPGELFF. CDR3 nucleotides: TGTGCCAGCAGCTCCCCGACAGGGTACCCCGGGGAGCTGTTTTTT.

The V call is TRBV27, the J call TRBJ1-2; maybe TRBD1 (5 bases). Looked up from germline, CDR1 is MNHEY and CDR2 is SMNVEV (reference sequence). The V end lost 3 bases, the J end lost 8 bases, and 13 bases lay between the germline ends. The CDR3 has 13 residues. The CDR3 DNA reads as TGTGCCAGCAGTTTCCGGGGGTCGGAAGGCTACACCTTC. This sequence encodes CASSFRGSEGYTF.

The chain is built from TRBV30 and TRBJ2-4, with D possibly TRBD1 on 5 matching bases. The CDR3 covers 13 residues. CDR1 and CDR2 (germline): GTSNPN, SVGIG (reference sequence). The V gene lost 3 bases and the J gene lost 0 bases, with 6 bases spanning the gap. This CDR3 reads CAWRGPAKNIQYF. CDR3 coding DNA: TGTGCCTGGAGGGGGCCAGCCAAAAACATTCAGTACTTC.

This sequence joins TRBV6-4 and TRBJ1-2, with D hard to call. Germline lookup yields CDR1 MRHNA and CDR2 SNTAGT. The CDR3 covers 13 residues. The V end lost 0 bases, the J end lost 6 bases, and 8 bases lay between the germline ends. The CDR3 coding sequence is TGTGCCAGCAGTGACTCGGGGAGGGATGGCTACACCTTC. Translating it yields CASSDSGRDGYTF.

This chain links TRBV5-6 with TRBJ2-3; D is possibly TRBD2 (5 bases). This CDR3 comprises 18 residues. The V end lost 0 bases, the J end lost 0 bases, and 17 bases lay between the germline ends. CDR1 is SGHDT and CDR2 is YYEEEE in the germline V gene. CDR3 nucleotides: TGTGCCAGCAGCTTGGCGGGGTTCTCGTTTAGGAGCACAGATACGCAGTATTTT. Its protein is CASSLAGFSFRSTDTQYF.

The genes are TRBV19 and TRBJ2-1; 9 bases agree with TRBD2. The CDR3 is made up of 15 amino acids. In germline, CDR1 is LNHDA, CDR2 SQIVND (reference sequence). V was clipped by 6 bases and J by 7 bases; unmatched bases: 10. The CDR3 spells CASSLVAGGGNEQFF. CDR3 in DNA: TGTGCCAGTAGCCTCGTGGCGGGAGGGGGGAATGAGCAGTTCTTC. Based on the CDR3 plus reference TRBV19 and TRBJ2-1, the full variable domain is DGGITQSPKYLFRKEGQNVTLSCEQNLNHDAMYWYRQDPGQGLRLIYYSQIVNDFQKGDIAEGYSVSREKKESFPLTVTSAQKNPTAFYLCASSLVAGGGNEQFFGPGTRLTVL.

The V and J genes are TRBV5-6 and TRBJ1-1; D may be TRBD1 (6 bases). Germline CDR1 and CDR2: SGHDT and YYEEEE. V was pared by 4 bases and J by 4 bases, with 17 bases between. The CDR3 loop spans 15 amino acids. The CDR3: CASSLPPQGSTEAFF. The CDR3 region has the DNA TGTGCCAGCAGCCTTCCCCCCCAGGGGAGCACTGAAGCTTTCTTT.